Shown below are 17 T cell receptor beta chains from a single sample sequenced in a study of T-cell memory formation after mild COVID-19. TCRdb itself ran the 5' RACE reads through MiXCR, one entry per CDR3 protein. The repertoire holds 400,000 or so distinct CDR3 sequences, with around 20% as singletons. The specimen was PBMCs or a T cell subset sorted from them (not recorded which). All receptors derive from an adult woman who had mild COVID-19 (a few samples of this study predate the infection). Cell type and time point are not known.

The V call is TRBV19, the J call TRBJ1-3; unclear D gene. The V gene lost 3 bases and the J gene lost 4 bases, with 16 bases spanning the gap. This CDR3 is 16 amino acids long. CDR1 is LNHDA, CDR2 SQIVND, per germline (reference sequence). CDR3 protein: CASSILVGSSGNTIYF. The CDR3 bases are TGTGCCAGTAGTATTCTGGTAGGGAGTTCGGGAAACACCATATATTTT. The full variable domain, its missing parts supplied by reference TRBV19 and TRBJ1-3, is DGGITQSPKYLFRKEGQNVTLSCEQNLNHDAMYWYRQDPGQGLRLIYYSQIVNDFQKGDIAEGYSVSREKKESFPLTVTSAQKNPTAFYLCASSILVGSSGNTIYFGEGSWLTVV.

The chain combines TRBV6-1 with TRBJ1-1; no reliable D call. Germline V gene lookup returns CDR1 MNHNS and CDR2 SASEGT. The CDR3 runs to 10 residues. V lost 10 bases, J lost 7 bases, and 10 bases lay in between. The CDR3 DNA is TGTGCCATCACCAGGTTTGAAGCTTTCTTT. Translating gives CAITRFEAFF.

The chain carries TRBV10-3 and TRBJ1-5; D is unresolved. Germline V gene lookup returns CDR1 ENHRY and CDR2 SYGVKD. The CDR3 runs to 13 residues. Deletions cut 6 bases from V and 1 base from J, with 7 bases between. The CDR3, as DNA: TGTGCCATCAGGGACGTAAGCAATCAGCCCCAGCATTTT. The encoded protein is CAIRDVSNQPQHF.

The chain combines TRBV7-9 with TRBJ2-1; D might be TRBD2 (5 bases). Per the germline V gene, CDR1 is SEHNR and CDR2 is FQNEAQ (reference sequence). This CDR3 has 14 residues. Trimming took off 0 bases at V and 6 bases at J, with 9 bases between the two ends. CDR3 sequence (DNA): TGTGCCAGCAGCTTAGCGGTAGGAGGCAATGAGCAGTTCTTC. Its translation is CASSLAVGGNEQFF. Full variable domain (missing parts from reference TRBV7-9 and TRBJ2-1): DTGVSQNPRHKITKRGQNVTFRCDPISEHNRLYWYRQTLGQGPEFLTYFQNEAQLEKSRLLSDRFSAERPKGSFSTLEIQRTEQGDSAMYLCASSLAVGGNEQFFGPGTRLTVL.

The genes are TRBV7-9 and TRBJ2-3; 13 bases are shared with TRBD2. The CDR3 is 17 amino acids. Germline CDR1 is SEHNR and CDR2 is FQNEAQ (reference sequence). With V trimmed by 5 bases and J by 4 bases, 9 bases remained unmatched. The CDR3 is CASSPGLAGPRADTQYF. DNA for the CDR3: TGTGCCAGCAGCCCGGGACTAGCGGGACCCCGGGCAGATACGCAGTATTTT.

This clonotype has just a few counts. The chain couples TRBV4-1 to TRBJ1-1; no clear D. V lost 4 bases to trimming and J lost 3 bases, with 15 bases between them. CDR3 length: 15 residues. CDR1 and CDR2 from the germline V gene are MGHRA and YSYEKL. CDR3 sequence reads: CASSRDPGDDTEAFF. CDR3 DNA: TGCGCCAGCAGCCGGGATCCAGGAGACGACACTGAAGCTTTCTTT.

The sample holds one count of this clonotype. The chain carries TRBV16 and TRBJ2-1; D is undetermined. Between the trimmed V and J ends, which lost 4 bases and 1 base, there was a span of 11 bases. CDR1 is KGHSY and CDR2 is FQNENV in the germline V gene. This CDR3 is 15 amino acids long. CDR3 in amino acids: CASSRDLASYNEQFF. In DNA form, the CDR3 reads TGTGCCAGCAGCCGAGACTTGGCTTCCTACAATGAGCAGTTCTTC.

The rearrangement joins TRBV12-3 or TRBV12-4 to TRBJ2-1; 8 bases are shared with TRBD1. This CDR3 region has 19 residues. The trim removed 2 bases at V and 0 bases at J, leaving 12 bases unmatched. The CDR3 sequence is CASSLRGRTGTRSYNEQFF. The CDR3 DNA is TGTGCCAGCAGTTTAAGGGGAAGGACAGGGACCCGCTCCTACAATGAGCAGTTCTTC.

This clonotype was seen a few times. This chain links TRBV5-6 with TRBJ1-5, with TRBD1 as a possible D gene (5 bases). The V end was cut by 7 bases, the J end by 4 bases, with 21 bases between. The CDR3 length is 16 residues. Germline V gives CDR1 SGHDT, CDR2 YYEEEE. The CDR3 is CASGRVIEGWNQPQHF. The CDR3 region has the DNA TGTGCCAGCGGCAGGGTCATCGAGGGGTGGAATCAGCCCCAGCATTTT.

This clonotype was counted between two and nine times. The J gene is TRBJ1-6, the V gene TRBV6-5, with D perhaps matching TRBD1 (5 bases). The length of the CDR3 is 15 residues. Trimming removed 2 bases from V and 8 bases from J, with 13 bases in between. Germline V CDR1 and CDR2: MNHEY, SVGAGI. This chain's CDR3 is CASSYKGPGYSPLHF. Written as DNA, the CDR3 is TGTGCCAGCAGTTACAAGGGACCGGGTTATTCACCCCTCCACTTT.

This clonotype was counted many times. The chain uses TRBV20-1 and TRBJ2-4; D is uncertain. The germline gives CDR1 DFQATT, CDR2 SNEGSKA (reference sequence). Trimming took off 8 bases at V and 0 bases at J, with 14 bases between the two ends. The CDR3 contains 14 residues. Here the CDR3 DNA reads TGCAGTTCCGGACCGATTTTAGCCAAAAACATTCAGTACTTC. Translated: CSSGPILAKNIQYF.

This clonotype turned up a few times. The J gene is TRBJ1-2, the V gene TRBV20-1; 7 nucleotides match TRBD1. This CDR3 contains 14 residues. Looked up from germline, CDR1 is DFQATT and CDR2 is SNEGSKA (reference sequence). The V segment lost 5 bases and the J segment 3 bases; nucleotides outside the gene matches: 9. CDR3 protein: CSAAGQRDYYGYTF. CDR3 nucleotide sequence: TGCAGTGCTGCGGGACAGCGAGACTACTATGGCTACACCTTC.

The V call is TRBV6-5, the J call TRBJ2-3, with a weak D call TRBD2 (7 bases). This CDR3 contains 14 residues. V lost 6 bases and J 5 bases, leaving 15 bases between the germline ends. Germline V gene sequence: CDR1 MNHEY, CDR2 SVGAGI. The CDR3 reads CASSLGGPKDTQYF. The CDR3 DNA reads TGTGCCAGCAGCTTGGGGGGGCCGAAAGATACGCAGTATTTT.

The gene calls are TRBV4-1 and TRBJ2-2, with 14 bases aligning to TRBD2. This CDR3 is 21 amino acids long. Germline trimming cut 0 bases from V and 6 bases from J; bases unmatched to any gene: 15. The V gene's germline CDR1 is MGHRA and CDR2 YSYEKL. CDR3 DNA sequence: TGCGCCAGCAGCCAAGAAAGGAGTTATTTGGGACTAGCGGGAGATTCCGGGGAGCTGTTTTTT. Translated, it gives CASSQERSYLGLAGDSGELFF.

The chain links TRBV11-1 to TRBJ2-1; weak D call: TRBD1 (9 bases). This CDR3 has 17 residues. Germline V gene lookup returns CDR1 SGHAT and CDR2 FQDESV (reference sequence). V was clipped by 2 bases and J by 5 bases, with 19 bases between them. The DNA of the CDR3 is TGTGCCAGCAGCTTAAACAGGGGGCTAGCGGGTGACAATGAGCAGTTCTTC. This encodes CASSLNRGLAGDNEQFF.

This clonotype was observed a few times. The V gene is TRBV4-1, the J gene TRBJ2-5; 12 bases align to TRBD2. The CDR3 totals 18 residues. The germline V gene encodes CDR1 MGHRA and CDR2 YSYEKL. With 0 bases clipped from V and 5 bases from J, the junction kept 10 bases outside the gene matches. The CDR3: CASSQDVLAGGFIETQYF. CDR3 DNA sequence: TGCGCCAGCAGCCAAGATGTACTAGCGGGGGGATTTATTGAGACCCAGTACTTC.

This clonotype has just a few counts. V gene TRBV21-1 combines with J gene TRBJ2-7; the DNA was not compared with TRBD2, the D call given in the table. TRBV21-1 is tagged as a pseudogene. The CDR3 covers 15 residues. CDR3 DNA: TGTGCCAGCAGCAAAAAGTTGCGGGATTACTACGAGCAGTACTTC. Residues: CASSKKLRDYYEQYF.